This T cell receptor (beta chain) comes out of a study of T cell responses to AZD1222 COVID-19 vaccine. The assay was immunoSEQ multiplex PCR, and TCRdb's table has in-frame clones only and misses some. The sample records over 150,000 clones, about 86% being singletons. The study pooled second doses at about 4 or about 12 weeks. Germline values: CDR1 SGHRS, CDR2 YFSETQ. The CDR3 is made up of 13 amino acids. V was shortened by 0 bases and J by 5 bases, with 7 bases between the two germline ends. Here the sequenced sample was peripheral blood, taken 28 days after the second AZD1222 dose. The receptor's source is an adult who received the AZD1222 COVID-19 vaccine. This rearrangement joins TRBV5-1 to TRBJ2-3; no reliable D call. CDR3 sequence (DNA): TGCGCCAGCAGCTTGGTTGCTGGAGATACGCAGTATTTT. Translated: CASSLVAGDTQYF.